This T cell receptor (beta chain) was recovered during a study of blood T cell repertoires in COVID-19. Across the whole study: Collection of acute and convalescent COVID-19 samples took place in the United States, Italy and Spain. PBMCs, B-cell-depleted T cells, or T cells were the source of the cDNA or gDNA that made up the material.

Original methodology: By means of reference gene primer amplification, nucleated cell counts were estimated. Method: immunoSEQ multiplex PCR; TCRdb's copy keeps in-frame clones and lacks some. Clone size and V and J calls were adopted from that table, with D and trimming inferred from the DNA. The sample has roughly 110,000 clones; 85% to 90% are singletons. In germline, CDR1 is MNHEY, CDR2 SVGAGI. Trimming pared 2 bases from V and 5 bases from J, leaving 12 bases between. CDR3 length equals 14 residues. The sample holds one count of this clone. The receptor was isolated from a woman between 45 and 60 years old with acute or convalescent COVID-19. V usage is TRBV6-5 and J usage is TRBJ1-1, with a possible D match to TRBD1 (5 bases). Sequencing was done on a sample of peripheral blood. Here the CDR3 DNA reads TGTGCCAGCAGTTACCAGGTCCAGGGTACTGAAGCTTTCTTT. This codes for CASSYQVQGTEAFF.